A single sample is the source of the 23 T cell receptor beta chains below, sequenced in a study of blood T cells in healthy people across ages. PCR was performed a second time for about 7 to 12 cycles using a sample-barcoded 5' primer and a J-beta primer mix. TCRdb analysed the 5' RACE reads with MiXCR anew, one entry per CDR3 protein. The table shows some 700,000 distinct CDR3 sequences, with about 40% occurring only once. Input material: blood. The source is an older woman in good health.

DNA of the CDR3: TGTGCCAGCAGCTTACAATTTAGCGGCACGGGGACCCAGTACTTC. It yields the protein CASSLQFSGTGTQYF. This chain joins TRBV11-2 and TRBJ2-5, with TRBD2 as a possible D gene (6 bases). The length of the CDR3 is 15 residues. V was pared by 2 bases and J by 7 bases, with 17 bases between. Germline CDR1 and CDR2: SGHAT and FQNNGV. Using reference TRBV11-2 and TRBJ2-5 for the parts outside the CDR3, the full variable domain is EAGVAQSPRYKIIEKRQSVAFWCNPISGHATLYWYQQILGQGPKLLIQFQNNGVVDDSQLPKDRFSAERLKGVDSTLKIQPAKLEDSAVYLCASSLQFSGTGTQYFGPGTRLLVL.

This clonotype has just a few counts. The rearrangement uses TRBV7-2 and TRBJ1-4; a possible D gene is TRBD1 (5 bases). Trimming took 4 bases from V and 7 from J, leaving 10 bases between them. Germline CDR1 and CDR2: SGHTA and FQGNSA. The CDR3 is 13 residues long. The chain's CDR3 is CASSWRDGEKLFF. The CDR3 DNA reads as TGTGCCAGCAGCTGGAGGGACGGTGAAAAACTGTTTTTT.

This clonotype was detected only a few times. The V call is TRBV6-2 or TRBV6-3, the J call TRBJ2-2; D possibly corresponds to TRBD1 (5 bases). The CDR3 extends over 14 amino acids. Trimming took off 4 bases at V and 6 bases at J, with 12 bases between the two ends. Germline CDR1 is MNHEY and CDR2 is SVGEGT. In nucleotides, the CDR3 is TGTGCCAGCAGTTCCAACCAGGGTGCCGGGGAGCTGTTTTTT. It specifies CASSSNQGAGELFF.

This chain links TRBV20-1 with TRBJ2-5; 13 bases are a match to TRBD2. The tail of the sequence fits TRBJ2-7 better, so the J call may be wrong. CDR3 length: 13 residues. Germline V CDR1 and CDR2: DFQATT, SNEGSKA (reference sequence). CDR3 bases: TGCAGTGCTGGGACTAGCGGGGACTACGAGCAGTACTTC. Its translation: CSAGTSGDYEQYF.

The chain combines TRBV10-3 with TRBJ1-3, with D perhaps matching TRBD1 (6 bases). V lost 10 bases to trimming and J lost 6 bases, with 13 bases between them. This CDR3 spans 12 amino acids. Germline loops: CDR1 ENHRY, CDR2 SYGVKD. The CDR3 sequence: CATQGSPNTIYF. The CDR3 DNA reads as TGTGCCACCCAGGGGAGTCCAAACACCATATATTTT.

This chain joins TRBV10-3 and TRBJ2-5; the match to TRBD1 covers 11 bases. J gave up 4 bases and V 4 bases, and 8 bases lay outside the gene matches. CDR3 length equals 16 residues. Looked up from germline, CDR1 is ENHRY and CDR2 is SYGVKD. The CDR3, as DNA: TGTGCCATCAGTGGACGGACAGGGGGCTCGACAGAGACCCAGTACTTC. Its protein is CAISGRTGGSTETQYF.

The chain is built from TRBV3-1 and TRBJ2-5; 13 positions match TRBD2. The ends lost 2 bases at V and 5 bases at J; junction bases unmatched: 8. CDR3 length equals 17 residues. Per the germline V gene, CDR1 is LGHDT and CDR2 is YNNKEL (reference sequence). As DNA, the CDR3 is TGTGCCAGCAGCCAACCTGGACTAGCGGGGGCGGGGGAGACCCAGTACTTC. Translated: CASSQPGLAGAGETQYF.

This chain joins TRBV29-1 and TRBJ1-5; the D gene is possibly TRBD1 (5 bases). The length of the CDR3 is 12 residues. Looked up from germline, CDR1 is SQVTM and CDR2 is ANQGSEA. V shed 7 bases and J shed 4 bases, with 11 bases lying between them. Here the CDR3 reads CSARDDNQPQHF. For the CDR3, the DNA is TGCAGCGCCCGGGACGATAATCAGCCCCAGCATTTT.

CDR3 in amino acids: CASSVEGRDGDTQYF. The CDR3 bases are TGTGCCAGCAGCGTAGAGGGCAGGGATGGAGATACGCAGTATTTT. This chain connects TRBV9 to TRBJ2-3, with D tentatively TRBD1 (5 bases). The germline V gene encodes CDR1 SGDLS and CDR2 YYNGEE. The CDR3 length is 15 residues. Trimming removed 0 bases at V and 5 bases at J, with 13 bases between.

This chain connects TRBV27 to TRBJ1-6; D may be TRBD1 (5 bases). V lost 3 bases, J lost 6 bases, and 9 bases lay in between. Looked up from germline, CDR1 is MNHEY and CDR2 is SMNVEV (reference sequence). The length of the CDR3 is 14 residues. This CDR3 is CASSFRQSNSPLHF. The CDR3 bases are TGTGCCAGCAGTTTCCGACAGTCTAATTCACCCCTCCACTTT.

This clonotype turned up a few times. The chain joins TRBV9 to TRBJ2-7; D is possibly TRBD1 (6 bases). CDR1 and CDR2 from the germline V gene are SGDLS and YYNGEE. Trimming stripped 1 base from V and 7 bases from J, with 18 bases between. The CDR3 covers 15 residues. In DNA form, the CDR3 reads TGTGCCAGCAGCGTACCCGGACAGACTTACAATGAGCAGTACTTC. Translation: CASSVPGQTYNEQYF.

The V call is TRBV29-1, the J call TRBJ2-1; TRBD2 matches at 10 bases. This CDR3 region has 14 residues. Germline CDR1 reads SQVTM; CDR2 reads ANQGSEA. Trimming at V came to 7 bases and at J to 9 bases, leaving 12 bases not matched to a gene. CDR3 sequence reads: CSARRAGGRGEQFF. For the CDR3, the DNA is TGCAGCGCCCGAAGAGCGGGAGGGAGAGGTGAGCAGTTCTTC.

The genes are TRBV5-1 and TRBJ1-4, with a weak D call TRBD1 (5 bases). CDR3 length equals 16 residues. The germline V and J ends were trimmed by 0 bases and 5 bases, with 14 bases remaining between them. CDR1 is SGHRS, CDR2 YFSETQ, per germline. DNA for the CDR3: TGCGCCAGCAGCTTGGGCGTGGGGCGCAAGAATGAAAAACTGTTTTTT. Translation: CASSLGVGRKNEKLFF. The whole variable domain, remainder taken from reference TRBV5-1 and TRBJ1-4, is KAGVTQTPRYLIKTRGQQVTLSCSPISGHRSVSWYQQTPGQGLQFLFEYFSETQRNKGNFPGRFSGRQFSNSRSEMNVSTLELGDSALYLCASSLGVGRKNEKLFFGSGTQLSVL.

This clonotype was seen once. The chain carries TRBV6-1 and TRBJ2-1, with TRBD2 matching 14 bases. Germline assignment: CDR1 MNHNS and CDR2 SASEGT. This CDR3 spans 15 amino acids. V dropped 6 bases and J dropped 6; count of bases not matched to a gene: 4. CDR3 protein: CASRGTSGRLNEQFF. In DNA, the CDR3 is TGTGCCAGCAGAGGGACTAGCGGGAGACTCAATGAGCAGTTCTTC.

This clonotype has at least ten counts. The CDR3 reads CASSREYNEQFF. The CDR3 nucleotides read TGTGCCAGCAGCCGAGAGTACAATGAGCAGTTCTTC. The gene calls are TRBV11-2 and TRBJ2-1; D ambiguous. V shed 5 bases and J shed 4 bases, with 6 bases lying between them. CDR1 is SGHAT, CDR2 FQNNGV, per germline. The CDR3 has 12 residues. Full variable domain (remainder filled in from reference TRBV11-2 and TRBJ2-1): EAGVAQSPRYKIIEKRQSVAFWCNPISGHATLYWYQQILGQGPKLLIQFQNNGVVDDSQLPKDRFSAERLKGVDSTLKIQPAKLEDSAVYLCASSREYNEQFFGPGTRLTVL.

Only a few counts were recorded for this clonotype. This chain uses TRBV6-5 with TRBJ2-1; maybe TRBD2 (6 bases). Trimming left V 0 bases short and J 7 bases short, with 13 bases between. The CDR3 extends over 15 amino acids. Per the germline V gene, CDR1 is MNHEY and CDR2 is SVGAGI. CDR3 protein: CASSYSLAPGNEQFF. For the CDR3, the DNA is TGTGCCAGCAGTTACTCCCTAGCGCCCGGGAATGAGCAGTTCTTC.

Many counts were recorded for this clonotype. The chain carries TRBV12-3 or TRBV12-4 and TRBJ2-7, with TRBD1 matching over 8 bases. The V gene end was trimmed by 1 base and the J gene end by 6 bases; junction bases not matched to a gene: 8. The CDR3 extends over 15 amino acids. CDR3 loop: CASSLEDGTGREQYF. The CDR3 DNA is TGTGCCAGCAGTTTAGAAGACGGGACAGGCCGCGAGCAGTACTTC.

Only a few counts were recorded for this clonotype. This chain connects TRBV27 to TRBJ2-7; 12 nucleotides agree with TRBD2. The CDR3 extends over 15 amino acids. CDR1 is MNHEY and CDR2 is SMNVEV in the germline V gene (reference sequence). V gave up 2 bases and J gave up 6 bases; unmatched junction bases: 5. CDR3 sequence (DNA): TGTGCCAGCAGTTTAACGACTAGCGGGAGAGGCGAGCAGTACTTC. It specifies CASSLTTSGRGEQYF.

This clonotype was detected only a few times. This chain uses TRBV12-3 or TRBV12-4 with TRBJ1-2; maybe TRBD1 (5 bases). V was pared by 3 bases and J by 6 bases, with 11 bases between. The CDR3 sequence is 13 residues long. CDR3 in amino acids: CASSFGDPNGYTF. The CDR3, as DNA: TGTGCCAGCAGTTTTGGGGACCCAAATGGCTACACCTTC.

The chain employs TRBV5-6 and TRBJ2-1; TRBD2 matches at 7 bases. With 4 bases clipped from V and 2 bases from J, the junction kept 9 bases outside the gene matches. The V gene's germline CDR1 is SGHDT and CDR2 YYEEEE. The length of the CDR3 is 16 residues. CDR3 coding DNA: TGTGCCAGCAGCCAAAATTCACTAGCGCCCTACAATGAGCAGTTCTTC. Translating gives CASSQNSLAPYNEQFF.

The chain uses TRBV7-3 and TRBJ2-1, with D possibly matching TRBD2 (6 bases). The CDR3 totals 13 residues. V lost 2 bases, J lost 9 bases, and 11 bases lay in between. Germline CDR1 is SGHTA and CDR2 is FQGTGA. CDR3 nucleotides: TGTGCCAGCAGCTTACGGCGGGATGGTGAGCAGTTCTTC. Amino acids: CASSLRRDGEQFF.

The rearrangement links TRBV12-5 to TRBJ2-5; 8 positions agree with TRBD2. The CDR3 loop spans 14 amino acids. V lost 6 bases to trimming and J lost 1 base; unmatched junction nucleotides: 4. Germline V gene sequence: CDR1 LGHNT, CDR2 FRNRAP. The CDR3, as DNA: TGTGCTAGTGGCGCCGGGAGGGGCCAAGAGACCCAGTACTTC. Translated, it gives CASGAGRGQETQYF.

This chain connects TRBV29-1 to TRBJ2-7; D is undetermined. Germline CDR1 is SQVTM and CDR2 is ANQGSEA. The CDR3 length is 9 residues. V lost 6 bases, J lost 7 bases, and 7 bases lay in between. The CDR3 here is CSVVWEQYF. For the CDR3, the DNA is TGCAGCGTCGTCTGGGAGCAGTACTTC.